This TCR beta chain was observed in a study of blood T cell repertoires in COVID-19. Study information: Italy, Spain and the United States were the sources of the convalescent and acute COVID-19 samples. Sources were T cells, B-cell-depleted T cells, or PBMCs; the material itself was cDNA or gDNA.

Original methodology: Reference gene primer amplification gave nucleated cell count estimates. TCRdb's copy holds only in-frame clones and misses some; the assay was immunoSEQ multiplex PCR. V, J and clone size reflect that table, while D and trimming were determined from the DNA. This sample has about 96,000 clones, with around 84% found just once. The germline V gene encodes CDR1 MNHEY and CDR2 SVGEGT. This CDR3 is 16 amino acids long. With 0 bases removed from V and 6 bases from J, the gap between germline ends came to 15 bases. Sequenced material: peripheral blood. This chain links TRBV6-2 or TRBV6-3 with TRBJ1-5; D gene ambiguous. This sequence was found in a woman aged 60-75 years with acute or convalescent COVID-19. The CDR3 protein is CASSYSVSRYGQPQHF. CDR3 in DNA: TGTGCCAGCAGTTACTCGGTCTCGAGATACGGTCAGCCCCAGCATTTT.